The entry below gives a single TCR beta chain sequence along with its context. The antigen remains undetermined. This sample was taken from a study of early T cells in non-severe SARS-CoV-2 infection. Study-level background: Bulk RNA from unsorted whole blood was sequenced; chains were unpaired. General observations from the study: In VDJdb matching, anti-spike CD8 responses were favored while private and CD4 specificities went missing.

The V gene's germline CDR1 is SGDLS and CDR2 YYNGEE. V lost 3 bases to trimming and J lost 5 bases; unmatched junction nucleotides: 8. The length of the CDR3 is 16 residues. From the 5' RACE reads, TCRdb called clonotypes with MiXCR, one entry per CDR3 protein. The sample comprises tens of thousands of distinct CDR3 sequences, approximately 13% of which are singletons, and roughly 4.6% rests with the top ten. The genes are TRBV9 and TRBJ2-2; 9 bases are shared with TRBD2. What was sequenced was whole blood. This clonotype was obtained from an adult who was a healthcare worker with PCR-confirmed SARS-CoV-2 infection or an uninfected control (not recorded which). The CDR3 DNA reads TGTGCCAGCAGCGAGGAGGGACTAGCAGTGACCGGGGAGCTGTTTTTT. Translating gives CASSEEGLAVTGELFF. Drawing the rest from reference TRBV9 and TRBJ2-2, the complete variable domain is DSGVTQTPKHLITATGQRVTLRCSPRSGDLSVYWYQQSLDQGLQFLIQYYNGEERAKGNILERFSAQQFPDLHSELNLSSLELGDSALYFCASSEEGLAVTGELFFGEGSRLTVL.